This T cell receptor beta chain comes out of a study of shared clonotypes between healthy human individuals. Clones were read by immunoSEQ multiplex PCR, and TCRdb kept only the in-frame ones, dropping some. Among approximately 940,000 clones listed, approximately 80% were seen once. The source of this sequence is a man between 18 and 35 years old in good health. Sample: memory CD4+ T cells sorted from blood. The subset was: CD45RA-negative fraction.

The DNA for the CDR3 is TGCGCCAGCAGCTTGCCCACCAACGAGGCAGATACGCAGTATTTT. Translation gives CASSLPTNEADTQYF. The rearrangement joins TRBV5-1 to TRBJ2-3; D gene unclear. Germline-derived CDR1 and CDR2 are SGHRS and YFSETQ. This CDR3 has 15 amino acids. The V end was cut by 1 base, the J end by 4 bases, with 13 bases between.